What follows are 27 T cell receptor beta chains derived from one specimen sequenced in a study of T cells after posttransplantation cyclophosphamide. Sequenced by immunoSEQ multiplex PCR; TCRdb stores in-frame clones only, minus some. Reported are some 43,000 clones, none seen only once; the ten largest carry about 2%. Sequencing input: PBMCs. These receptors were taken from a middle-aged man in good health, CMV-negative, and a related stem cell transplant donor.

This clone appeared many times. This chain uses TRBV19 with TRBJ1-4; the match to TRBD1 covers 9 bases. This CDR3 has 15 residues. Germline CDR1 is LNHDA and CDR2 is SQIVND (reference sequence). V lost 4 bases to trimming and J lost 8 bases; unmatched junction nucleotides: 8. CDR3 loop: CASSTGQGGHEKLFF. DNA of the CDR3: TGTGCCAGTAGTACGGGACAGGGAGGACACGAAAAACTGTTTTTT. Using reference TRBV19 and TRBJ1-4 for the parts outside the CDR3, the full variable domain is DGGITQSPKYLFRKEGQNVTLSCEQNLNHDAMYWYRQDPGQGLRLIYYSQIVNDFQKGDIAEGYSVSREKKESFPLTVTSAQKNPTAFYLCASSTGQGGHEKLFFGSGTQLSVL.

This clone has ten or more counts. This chain joins TRBV7-2 and TRBJ1-4, with D hard to call. Trimming pared 1 base from V and 8 bases from J, leaving 11 bases between. Germline CDR1 is SGHTA and CDR2 is FQGNSA. The CDR3 is made up of 14 amino acids. The DNA for the CDR3 is TGTGCCAGCAGCTTAGAGACAATAAGGGAAAAACTGTTTTTT. It specifies CASSLETIREKLFF.

This clone has ten or more counts. This sequence joins TRBV5-1 and TRBJ2-1; TRBD1 aligns across 9 bases. V shed 0 bases and J 1 base; nucleotides not matched to a gene: 2. Germline CDR1 SGHRS, CDR2 YFSETQ. The CDR3 covers 16 residues. The CDR3, as DNA: TGCGCCAGCAGCTTGGGGACAGGGGATTCCTACAATGAGCAGTTCTTC. This translates into CASSLGTGDSYNEQFF.

This clone occurred many times. The genes are TRBV9 and TRBJ1-1; a possible D gene is TRBD1 (5 bases). The CDR3 runs to 21 residues. The germline gives CDR1 SGDLS, CDR2 YYNGEE. The V and J ends lost 0 bases and 1 base respectively, with 28 bases between them. The CDR3 is CASSVERVGRDDRNKNTEAFF. The CDR3 bases are TGTGCCAGCAGCGTAGAGAGGGTGGGGCGGGATGACAGAAATAAGAACACTGAAGCTTTCTTT.

Many counts were recorded for this clone. The rearrangement links TRBV4-1 to TRBJ1-1; D remains unclear. CDR3 length equals 14 residues. Looked up from germline, CDR1 is MGHRA and CDR2 is YSYEKL. With 6 bases removed from V and 5 bases from J, the gap between germline ends came to 16 bases. CDR3 DNA sequence: TGCGCCAGCAGGTTTCGGGGTTCAGGAACTGAAGCTTTCTTT. Protein sequence: CASRFRGSGTEAFF.

This clone was counted ten times or more. The chain carries TRBV19 and TRBJ2-1; 11 bases match TRBD2. V shed 5 bases and J 5 bases; nucleotides not matched to a gene: 14. This CDR3 is 18 amino acids long. CDR1 is LNHDA and CDR2 is SQIVND in the germline V gene (reference sequence). The CDR3 DNA reads TGTGCCAGTAGTCCCCACTGGAGTACGACTAGCGGGAACAATGAGCAGTTCTTC. Amino acid sequence: CASSPHWSTTSGNNEQFF.

This clone was seen at least ten times. The V and J genes are TRBV28 and TRBJ1-1; D possibly corresponds to TRBD1 (6 bases). V lost 5 bases, J lost 3 bases, and 13 bases lay in between. CDR1 and CDR2 from the germline V gene are MDHEN and SYDVKM. The CDR3 contains 14 residues. The CDR3 region is CASSRTARYTEAFF. As DNA, the CDR3 is TGTGCCAGCAGTCGGACAGCGCGGTACACTGAAGCTTTCTTT.

At least ten counts were recorded for this clone. The J gene is TRBJ1-4, the V gene TRBV5-1, with 9 bases lining up with TRBD1. This CDR3 region has 15 residues. Trimming at V came to 2 bases and at J to 2 bases, leaving 1 base not matched to a gene. CDR1 and CDR2 from the germline V gene are SGHRS and YFSETQ. The CDR3 sequence is CASSLQGATNEKLFF. The CDR3 DNA reads TGCGCCAGCAGCTTACAGGGGGCCACTAATGAAAAACTGTTTTTT.

This clone was found many times. V and J are TRBV5-1 and TRBJ2-1; TRBD2 might be the D (6 bases). The CDR3 is made up of 17 amino acids. V lost 0 bases to trimming and J lost 0 bases, with 13 bases between them. Germline CDR1 and CDR2: SGHRS and YFSETQ. In nucleotides, the CDR3 is TGCGCCAGCAGCTTGGGGGGGGTGGGGCTCTCCTACAATGAGCAGTTCTTC. Translated, it gives CASSLGGVGLSYNEQFF.

This clone showed up just a few times. V is TRBV7-8 and J is TRBJ2-5; D gene ambiguous. The closer fit of TRBJ2-7 to the DNA end suggests the J call may be wrong. CDR3 length: 15 residues. CDR1 and CDR2 (germline): SGHVS, FQNEAQ. The CDR3: CASSLGLPTGHEQYF. The CDR3 nucleotides are TGTGCCAGCAGCTTAGGACTGCCGACTGGCCACGAGCAGTACTTC.

This clone has at least ten counts. The V call is TRBV7-8, the J call TRBJ2-7, with unresolved D. CDR3 size: 16 residues. Germline values: CDR1 SGHVS, CDR2 FQNEAQ. V lost 0 bases to trimming and J lost 3 bases, with 15 bases between them. CDR3 in DNA: TGTGCCAGCAGCTTAGCGGTTAGTAACAGCTTCTACGAGCAGTACTTC. Its protein is CASSLAVSNSFYEQYF.

In its sample, this clone was seen many times. The chain combines TRBV5-4 with TRBJ1-2, with a tentative D call TRBD1 (6 bases). The V and J ends lost 3 bases and 4 bases respectively, with 10 bases between them. The CDR3 is made up of 13 amino acids. Germline CDR1 is SGHNT and CDR2 is YYREEE (reference sequence). CDR3 bases: TGTGCCAGCAGCTCGTGGACAGCCTATGGCTACACCTTC. Translated, it gives CASSSWTAYGYTF.

This clone showed up many times. The genes are TRBV6-5 and TRBJ2-3; possibly TRBD2 for D (5 bases). The CDR3 is made up of 12 amino acids. Germline CDR1 and CDR2: MNHEY and SVGAGI. Trimming left V 8 bases short and J 7 bases short, with 13 bases between. CDR3 loop: CASGSLVHTQYF. The CDR3 region has the DNA TGTGCCAGCGGGAGCCTCGTCCATACGCAGTATTTT.

V usage is TRBV28 and J usage is TRBJ1-6, with 7 bases aligning to TRBD1. The junction had 5 bases not matched to a gene; V was cut back by 5 bases and J by 7 bases. The germline V gene has CDR1 MDHEN and CDR2 SYDVKM. The CDR3 is 14 amino acids. Written as DNA, the CDR3 is TGTGCCAGCAGTACGGGACAGCTAAATTCACCCCTCCACTTT. Its protein product is CASSTGQLNSPLHF.

This clone has at least ten counts. This chain joins TRBV4-2 and TRBJ2-3; tentative D call: TRBD2 (6 bases). This CDR3 has 15 residues. The germline CDR1 and CDR2 sequences are LGHNA and YNFKEQ. V was shortened by 5 bases and J by 8 bases, with 20 bases between the two germline ends. CDR3 loop: CASSFGGEERATQYF. CDR3 coding DNA: TGTGCCAGCAGCTTCGGCGGTGAGGAGCGGGCTACGCAGTATTTT.

This clone was recorded many times. The V call is TRBV18, the J call TRBJ2-7; D ambiguous. V shed 6 bases and J shed 6 bases, with 12 bases lying between them. Germline CDR1 reads KGHSH; CDR2 reads LQKENI. This CDR3 is built from 12 residues. CDR3 sequence (DNA): TGTGCCAGCTCCCCAAGCACGCTCGAGCAGTACTTC. It specifies CASSPSTLEQYF.

In its sample, this clone was seen many times. CDR3: CSVTASGSYEQYF. DNA for the CDR3: TGCAGCGTGACGGCTAGCGGGAGCTACGAGCAGTACTTC. The chain has TRBV29-1 and TRBJ2-7; 10 bases are a match to TRBD2. Germline V CDR1 and CDR2: SQVTM, ANQGSEA. Germline trimming cut 6 bases from V and 3 bases from J; bases unmatched to any gene: 5. There are 13 residues in the CDR3.

At least ten counts were recorded for this clone. V gene TRBV7-9 combines with J gene TRBJ2-7; TRBD1 agrees at 7 bases. This CDR3 is 12 amino acids long. Germline CDR1 reads SEHNR; CDR2 reads FQNEAQ (reference sequence). Trimming cost V 5 bases and J 5 bases; bases outside gene matches: 3. CDR3 sequence reads: CASSLDRHEQYF. CDR3 bases: TGTGCCAGCAGCCTGGACAGGCACGAGCAGTACTTC.

Ten or more counts support this clone. The genes are TRBV19 and TRBJ2-1; TRBD2 matches at 9 bases. The V gene's germline CDR1 is LNHDA and CDR2 SQIVND (reference sequence). The ends lost 3 bases at V and 1 base at J; junction bases unmatched: 4. This CDR3 is built from 16 residues. For the CDR3, the DNA is TGTGCCAGTAGTATTCATGCGGGAGGGTCCTACAATGAGCAGTTCTTC. Translation: CASSIHAGGSYNEQFF.

This clone was counted at least ten times. CDR3 protein: CASSLAGRRLEETQYF. For the CDR3, the DNA is TGTGCCAGCAGCTTAGCGGGTAGACGACTAGAAGAGACCCAGTACTTC. The chain carries TRBV7-2 and TRBJ2-5, with TRBD2 as a possible D gene (6 bases). The CDR3 runs 16 residues. Per germline, CDR1 SGHTA and CDR2 FQGNSA. V lost 0 bases, J lost 3 bases, and 14 bases lay in between.

This clone was seen many times. The V and J genes are TRBV11-3 and TRBJ2-7; D may be TRBD1 (5 bases). The V gene lost 1 base and the J gene lost 3 bases, with 7 bases spanning the gap. The CDR3 has 13 amino acids. The germline gives CDR1 SGHNT, CDR2 YENEEA. In nucleotides, the CDR3 is TGTGCCAGCAGCTTAGGCAGGGACTACGAGCAGTACTTC. Translating it yields CASSLGRDYEQYF.

This clone was detected ten times or more. V usage is TRBV28 and J usage is TRBJ2-1; TRBD2 matches 7 bases. The ends lost 8 bases at V and 10 bases at J; junction bases unmatched: 2. Germline lookup yields CDR1 MDHEN and CDR2 SYDVKM. The length of the CDR3 is 10 residues. The CDR3 protein is CASQRGEQFF. The CDR3 DNA is TGTGCCAGCCAGCGGGGAGAGCAGTTCTTC.

The table lists this clone with many counts. The gene calls are TRBV6-5 and TRBJ1-2; D is perhaps TRBD1 (6 bases). V dropped 6 bases and J dropped 7 bases, with 12 bases sitting between them. CDR1 and CDR2 from the germline V gene are MNHEY and SVGAGI. This CDR3 has 12 amino acids. Here the CDR3 reads CASSETGTGYTF. The CDR3 coding sequence is TGTGCCAGCAGCGAGACAGGAACTGGCTACACCTTC.

There are many counts of this clone. The V gene is TRBV25-1, the J gene TRBJ1-1; D might be TRBD1 (5 bases). This CDR3 has 16 residues. Germline V gives CDR1 MGHDK, CDR2 SYGVNS. V was clipped by 0 bases and J by 5 bases, with 16 bases between them. The CDR3 coding sequence is TGTGCCAGCAGTGAATATTTCCCCCGGGCAGGGACTGAAGCTTTCTTT. The encoded protein is CASSEYFPRAGTEAFF. Using reference TRBV25-1 and TRBJ1-1 for the parts outside the CDR3, the full variable domain is EADIYQTPRYLVIGTGKKITLECSQTMGHDKMYWYQQDPGMELHLIHYSYGVNSTEKGDLSSESTVSRIRTEHFPLTLESARPSHTSQYLCASSEYFPRAGTEAFFGQGTRLTVV.

This clone was seen many times. The CDR3 nucleotides read TGTGCCAGCAGCTGGGCAGGGGACTATGGCTACACCTTC. Translation: CASSWAGDYGYTF. The genes are TRBV5-4 and TRBJ1-2, with D perhaps matching TRBD1 (6 bases). This CDR3 region has 13 residues. CDR1 and CDR2 (germline): SGHNT, YYREEE (reference sequence). V lost 3 bases and J lost 3, with 9 bases in between. Full variable domain (missing parts from reference TRBV5-4 and TRBJ1-2): ETGVTQSPTHLIKTRGQQVTLRCSSQSGHNTVSWYQQALGQGPQFIFQYYREEENGRGNFPPRFSGLQFPNYSSELNVNALELDDSALYLCASSWAGDYGYTFGSGTRLTVV.

In this sample, this clone turned up many times. This sequence joins TRBV5-4 and TRBJ1-2; TRBD1 is a possible D gene (6 bases). V dropped 4 bases and J dropped 2 bases, with 21 bases sitting between them. Per the germline V gene, CDR1 is SGHNT and CDR2 is YYREEE (reference sequence). CDR3 length equals 17 residues. Written as DNA, the CDR3 is TGTGCCAGCAGCGGAACCCTTTGGGACATCTTGAACTATGGCTACACCTTC. Protein sequence: CASSGTLWDILNYGYTF. The full variable domain, rest sourced from reference TRBV5-4 and TRBJ1-2, is ETGVTQSPTHLIKTRGQQVTLRCSSQSGHNTVSWYQQALGQGPQFIFQYYREEENGRGNFPPRFSGLQFPNYSSELNVNALELDDSALYLCASSGTLWDILNYGYTFGSGTRLTVV.

This clone was detected ten times or more. V is TRBV27 and J is TRBJ2-7, with D maybe TRBD2 (5 bases). This CDR3 is 14 amino acids long. The V gene lost 6 bases and the J gene lost 0 bases, with 12 bases spanning the gap. Germline V lookup: CDR1 MNHEY, CDR2 SMNVEV (reference sequence). Here the CDR3 DNA reads TGTGCCAGCAGCCTCAGCGGCTTCTCCTACGAGCAGTACTTC. Its protein product is CASSLSGFSYEQYF.